Below are 16 T cell receptor beta chains sequenced from a single sample in a study of blood T cells in healthy people across ages. PCR was performed a second time for about 6 to 11 cycles using a sample-barcoded 5' primer and a J-beta primer mix. In TCRdb, the 5' RACE reads were re-called with MiXCR into one record per CDR3 protein. The data hold 1.5 million to 2 million distinct CDR3 sequences, with 28% observed a single time. Sequences were obtained from blood. These TCRs come from a woman in her twenties or thirties in good health.

For this clonotype: This clone may be a read error of a much larger clone one base away. The chain combines TRBV7-2 with TRBJ2-7; D call uncertain. V was trimmed by 11 bases and J by 0 bases, leaving 20 bases between them. The germline CDR1 and CDR2 sequences are SGHTA and FQGNSA. The CDR3 length is 15 residues. Written as DNA, the CDR3 is TGTGCCGGCAAGGTCTCCACGGCCACCTCCTACGAGCAGTACTTC. It encodes CAGKVSTATSYEQYF.

A remark on this clonotype: Given a much more abundant clone one base away, this may be a read error. This chain links TRBV4-1 with TRBJ2-7; D unclear. The germline V and J ends were trimmed by 1 base and 3 bases, with 10 bases remaining between them. Germline V CDR1 and CDR2: MGHRA, YSYEKL. The CDR3 consists of 14 residues. The CDR3 protein is CASSQAEDIYEQYF. The DNA of the CDR3 is TGCGCCAGCAGCCAAGCAGAAGATATCTACGAGCAGTACTTC.

This clonotype was recorded many times. The chain is built from TRBV20-1 and TRBJ1-2; D gene unclear. The V end lost 0 bases, the J end lost 8 bases, and 10 bases lay between the germline ends. In germline, CDR1 is DFQATT, CDR2 SNEGSKA (reference sequence). This CDR3 comprises 12 residues. The CDR3 DNA reads TGCAGTGCTAGAGATCTCCCCTACGGCTACACCTTC. Its protein is CSARDLPYGYTF.

This clonotype has only a few counts. The V gene is TRBV10-3, the J gene TRBJ2-5; D is possibly TRBD1 (5 bases). This CDR3 is 15 amino acids long. CDR1 is ENHRY and CDR2 is SYGVKD in the germline V gene. Deletions cut 2 bases from V and 5 bases from J, with 15 bases between. The CDR3 region has the DNA TGTGCCATCAGTGAGGGTGGCAGGGTGGGCGAGACCCAGTACTTC. Translated: CAISEGGRVGETQYF.

The V and J genes are TRBV5-1 and TRBJ2-4; 11 nucleotides line up with TRBD2. The CDR3 runs 18 residues. CDR1 SGHRS and CDR2 YFSETQ come from the germline V gene. Unmatched junction bases numbered 8, after V lost 0 bases and J lost 3 bases. CDR3 sequence: CASSLGLAGGPSKNIQYF. CDR3 nucleotide sequence: TGCGCCAGCAGCTTGGGGCTAGCGGGAGGACCTAGCAAAAACATTCAGTACTTC. Combining the CDR3 with reference TRBV5-1 and TRBJ2-4 gives the whole variable domain KAGVTQTPRYLIKTRGQQVTLSCSPISGHRSVSWYQQTPGQGLQFLFEYFSETQRNKGNFPGRFSGRQFSNSRSEMNVSTLELGDSALYLCASSLGLAGGPSKNIQYFGAGTRLSVL.

The sample holds a few counts of this clonotype. One junction end does not reproduce the germline sequence, and a read error may be involved. The chain has TRBV20-1 and TRBJ2-1; 8 bases line up with TRBD2. The J call may be wrong; the DNA end is better matched by TRBJ2-7. CDR3 size: 13 residues. Germline CDR1 reads DFQATT; CDR2 reads SNEGSKA (reference sequence). CDR3 DNA: TGCAGTGCTAGTGAGCGGGGGACCTACGGGCAGTACTTC. Amino acids: CSASERGTYGQYF.

The DNA of the CDR3 is TGTGCCAGCCACACCACAGGGGTGGGGACAGATACGCAGTATTTT. Protein sequence: CASHTTGVGTDTQYF. The chain uses TRBV2 and TRBJ2-3; 7 nucleotides agree with TRBD1. This CDR3 has 15 residues. CDR1 is SNHLY and CDR2 is FYNNEI in the germline V gene. The trim removed 8 bases at V and 3 bases at J, leaving 11 bases unmatched. Drawing the rest from reference TRBV2 and TRBJ2-3, the complete variable domain is EPEVTQTPSHQVTQMGQEVILRCVPISNHLYFYWYRQILGQKVEFLVSFYNNEISEKSEIFDDQFSVERPDGSNFTLKIRSTKLEDSAMYFCASHTTGVGTDTQYFGPGTRLTVL.

This chain joins TRBV29-1 and TRBJ2-4; D gene ambiguous. Trimming took off 6 bases at V and 6 bases at J, with 12 bases between the two ends. This CDR3 is 12 amino acids long. Germline lookup yields CDR1 SQVTM and CDR2 ANQGSEA. The CDR3: CSVGLSGNIQYF. In DNA, the CDR3 is TGCAGCGTCGGGTTATCGGGAAACATTCAGTACTTC. The variable domain in full, completed from reference TRBV29-1 and TRBJ2-4, reads SAVISQKPSRDICQRGTSLTIQCQVDSQVTMMFWYRQQPGQSLTLIATANQGSEATYESGFVIDKFPISRPNLTFSTLTVSNMSPEDSSIYLCSVGLSGNIQYFGAGTRLSVL.

This clonotype was seen a few times. This chain uses TRBV6-5 with TRBJ2-1, with D perhaps TRBD1 (6 bases). CDR3 size: 14 residues. The V and J ends lost 2 bases and 5 bases respectively, with 10 bases between them. The V gene's germline CDR1 is MNHEY and CDR2 SVGAGI. The CDR3 region is CASSYSRGNNEQFF. The CDR3 DNA follows: TGTGCCAGCAGTTACAGCAGGGGAAACAATGAGCAGTTCTTC.

The chain combines TRBV12-3 or TRBV12-4 with TRBJ2-3; D unresolved. Trimming took 6 bases from V and 4 from J, leaving 14 bases between them. CDR3 length equals 14 residues. CDR3 DNA sequence: TGTGCCAGCAGGGACGTGGGTAGGGCAGATACGCAGTATTTT. Translation: CASRDVGRADTQYF.

Only a few counts were recorded for this clonotype. The J gene is TRBJ2-7, the V gene TRBV24-1, with a possible D match to TRBD1 (6 bases). The CDR3 runs to 15 residues. V was shortened by 1 base and J by 3 bases, with 12 bases between the two germline ends. From germline, CDR1 is KGHDR and CDR2 SFDVKD. CDR3 in amino acids: CATSDLTGRYYEQYF. The CDR3, as DNA: TGTGCCACCAGTGATTTAACAGGGAGATACTACGAGCAGTACTTC.

V usage is TRBV2 and J usage is TRBJ2-4, with D unclear. This CDR3 comprises 13 residues. V was clipped by 3 bases and J by 0 bases, with 3 bases between them. CDR1 SNHLY and CDR2 FYNNEI come from the germline V gene. The CDR3 sequence: CASSDEAKNIQYF. In nucleotides, the CDR3 is TGTGCCAGCAGTGACGAAGCCAAAAACATTCAGTACTTC.

There are many counts of this clonotype. The chain joins TRBV20-1 to TRBJ2-1, with TRBD2 identical over 8 bases. Trimming cost V 3 bases and J 4 bases; bases outside gene matches: 8. Germline V gene data show CDR1 as DFQATT and CDR2 as SNEGSKA (reference sequence). The CDR3 is 15 amino acids. The CDR3 reads CSASPSGSEYNEQFF. In DNA, the CDR3 is TGCAGTGCTAGCCCGAGCGGGAGCGAGTACAATGAGCAGTTCTTC.

This clonotype was recorded many times. The chain uses TRBV5-6 and TRBJ2-1, with a possible D match to TRBD2 (5 bases). This CDR3 has 15 amino acids. CDR1 SGHDT and CDR2 YYEEEE come from the germline V gene. V lost 3 bases and J lost 1, with 11 bases in between. The CDR3 is CASSSTLDSYNEQFF. As DNA, the CDR3 is TGTGCCAGCAGCTCGACACTAGATTCCTACAATGAGCAGTTCTTC.

The CDR3 loop is CASTNWAAEQYF. In DNA, the CDR3 is TGTGCCAGCACGAATTGGGCCGCCGAGCAGTACTTC. The chain couples TRBV28 to TRBJ2-5, with unresolved D. The J call is doubtful: the DNA matches TRBJ2-7 better. The CDR3 covers 12 residues. The germline V gene encodes CDR1 MDHEN and CDR2 SYDVKM.

This clonotype has a count of ten or more. The chain is built from TRBV6-2 or TRBV6-3 and TRBJ2-5; D is ambiguous. The CDR3 extends over 15 amino acids. Trimming removed 3 bases at V and 1 base at J, with 12 bases between. Germline CDR1 reads MNHEY; CDR2 reads SVGEGT. The CDR3 region is CASSYPPNSQETQYF. DNA of the CDR3: TGTGCCAGCAGTTATCCTCCTAATAGCCAAGAGACCCAGTACTTC.